A single sample is the source of the 11 T cell receptor beta chains below, sequenced in a study of T cell responses to AZD1222 COVID-19 vaccine. Measured with immunoSEQ multiplex PCR; TCRdb has only the in-frame clones, and not every one. The sample comprises some 99,000 clones, 91% of which are singletons, and roughly 7% rests with the top ten. The sample was peripheral blood, taken on day 0 of AZD1222 vaccination. These receptors were collected from an adult in good health.

V usage is TRBV18 and J usage is TRBJ2-3, with D uncertain. With 2 bases removed from V and 5 bases from J, the gap between germline ends came to 5 bases. The CDR3 runs to 12 residues. Per germline, CDR1 KGHSH and CDR2 LQKENI. CDR3 DNA: TGTGCCAGCTCACCATCGAAAGATACGCAGTATTTT. Protein product: CASSPSKDTQYF.

The V and J genes are TRBV6-5 and TRBJ1-2; no reliable D call. The germline V gene has CDR1 MNHEY and CDR2 SVGAGI. The CDR3 sequence is 13 residues long. Trimming removed 4 bases from V and 0 bases from J, with 6 bases in between. As DNA, the CDR3 is TGTGCCAGCAGTTCCAACTCTAACTATGGCTACACCTTC. Translating gives CASSSNSNYGYTF.

V gene TRBV4-2 combines with J gene TRBJ1-2; D unresolved. Looked up from germline, CDR1 is LGHNA and CDR2 is YNFKEQ. V was trimmed by 1 base and J by 4 bases, leaving 10 bases between them. This CDR3 comprises 14 residues. Written as DNA, the CDR3 is TGTGCCAGCAGCCAAGGCCCGGGCGCCTATGGCTACACCTTC. Translating gives CASSQGPGAYGYTF.

This clone is a singleton in its sample. The chain joins TRBV4-1 to TRBJ1-2; possible D gene TRBD1, 5 bases. Trimming removed 3 bases from V and 5 bases from J, with 13 bases in between. Germline loops: CDR1 MGHRA, CDR2 YSYEKL. The CDR3 has 14 amino acids. CDR3 amino acids: CASSQGTPTYGYTF. The CDR3 nucleotides are TGCGCCAGCAGCCAGGGGACCCCGACATATGGCTACACCTTC.

This chain uses TRBV27 with TRBJ1-6; D is unresolved. V dropped 4 bases and J dropped 8 bases, with 9 bases sitting between them. The CDR3 covers 13 residues. Per germline, CDR1 MNHEY and CDR2 SMNVEV (reference sequence). The CDR3 protein is CASSYHRYSPLHF. The CDR3 DNA sequence: TGTGCCAGCAGTTACCACCGCTATTCACCCCTCCACTTT.

The V call is TRBV2, the J call TRBJ1-2, with 8 bases aligning to TRBD1. Trimming at V came to 8 bases and at J to 4 bases, leaving 9 bases not matched to a gene. This CDR3 is 14 amino acids long. Germline V lookup: CDR1 SNHLY, CDR2 FYNNEI. CDR3 residues: CASPTGDEGYGYTF. DNA for the CDR3: TGTGCCAGCCCGACAGGGGATGAGGGCTATGGCTACACCTTC.

V and J are TRBV27 and TRBJ2-7; D gene uncertain. The CDR3 has 15 residues. V was cut by 6 bases and J by 5 bases, with 20 bases left in between. Germline CDR1 reads MNHEY; CDR2 reads SMNVEV (reference sequence). The CDR3 sequence: CASRTPLSKFDEQYF. DNA for the CDR3: TGTGCCAGCAGAACCCCCCTCTCTAAATTCGACGAGCAGTACTTC.

This sequence joins TRBV7-2 and TRBJ2-2, with 12 bases lining up with TRBD2. The CDR3 contains 16 residues. V dropped 4 bases and J dropped 2; count of bases not matched to a gene: 2. Germline lookup yields CDR1 SGHTA and CDR2 FQGNSA. This chain's CDR3 is CASSWTSGENTGELFF. DNA of the CDR3: TGTGCCAGCAGCTGGACTAGCGGGGAAAACACCGGGGAGCTGTTTTTT.

This clone was seen a few times. The chain carries TRBV19 and TRBJ1-4; D ambiguous. Trimming stripped 7 bases from V and 2 bases from J, with 14 bases between. Germline CDR1 and CDR2: LNHDA and SQIVND (reference sequence). The CDR3 spans 15 residues. The CDR3 is CASKKGFGTNEKLFF. DNA of the CDR3: TGTGCCAGTAAAAAGGGTTTCGGTACTAATGAAAAACTGTTTTTT. Complete variable domain (other parts from reference TRBV19 and TRBJ1-4): DGGITQSPKYLFRKEGQNVTLSCEQNLNHDAMYWYRQDPGQGLRLIYYSQIVNDFQKGDIAEGYSVSREKKESFPLTVTSAQKNPTAFYLCASKKGFGTNEKLFFGSGTQLSVL.

This chain connects TRBV18 to TRBJ1-2; 7 bases map to TRBD1. Germline CDR1 reads KGHSH; CDR2 reads LQKENI. V was pared by 4 bases and J by 4 bases, with 3 bases of the junction left unmatched. CDR3 length: 13 residues. This chain's CDR3 is CASSLGQSYGYTF. The CDR3 DNA is TGTGCCAGCTCACTGGGACAGAGCTATGGCTACACCTTC. The variable domain in full, completed from reference TRBV18 and TRBJ1-2, reads NAGVMQNPRHLVRRRGQEARLRCSPMKGHSHVYWYRQLPEEGLKFMVYLQKENIIDESGMPKERFSAEFPKEGPSILRIQQVVRGDSAAYFCASSLGQSYGYTFGSGTRLTVV.

This chain links TRBV6-5 with TRBJ2-7, with 7 bases matching TRBD2. The CDR3 spans 14 residues. V lost 6 bases to trimming and J lost 1 base; unmatched junction nucleotides: 6. Germline CDR1 and CDR2: MNHEY and SVGAGI. This CDR3 reads CASRAGVLSYEQYF. The CDR3 DNA follows: TGTGCCAGCAGGGCGGGGGTTCTTTCCTACGAGCAGTACTTC.